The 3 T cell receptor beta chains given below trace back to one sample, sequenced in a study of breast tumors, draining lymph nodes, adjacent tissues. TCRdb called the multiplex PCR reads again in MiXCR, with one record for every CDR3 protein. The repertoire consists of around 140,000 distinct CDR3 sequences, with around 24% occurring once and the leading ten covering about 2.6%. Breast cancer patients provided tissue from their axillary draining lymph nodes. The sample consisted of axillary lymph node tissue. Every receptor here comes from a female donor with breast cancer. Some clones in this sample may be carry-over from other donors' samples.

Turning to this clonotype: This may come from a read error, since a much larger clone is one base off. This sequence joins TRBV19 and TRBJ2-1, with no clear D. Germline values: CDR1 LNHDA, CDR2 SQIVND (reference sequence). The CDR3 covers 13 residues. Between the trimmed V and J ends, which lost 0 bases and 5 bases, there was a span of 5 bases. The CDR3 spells CASSIEPHNEQFF. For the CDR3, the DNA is TGTGCCAGTAGTATAGAACCCCACAATGAGCAGTTCTTC.

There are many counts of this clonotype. This chain's CDR3 is CASSEGTGRGQFF. The CDR3 coding sequence is TGTGCCAGCAGTGAAGGGACAGGGAGGGGGCAGTTCTTC. The chain couples TRBV2 to TRBJ2-1; TRBD1 might be the D (8 bases). V lost 1 base to trimming and J lost 12 bases, with 13 bases between them. Germline V gene lookup returns CDR1 SNHLY and CDR2 FYNNEI. CDR3 length: 13 amino acids.

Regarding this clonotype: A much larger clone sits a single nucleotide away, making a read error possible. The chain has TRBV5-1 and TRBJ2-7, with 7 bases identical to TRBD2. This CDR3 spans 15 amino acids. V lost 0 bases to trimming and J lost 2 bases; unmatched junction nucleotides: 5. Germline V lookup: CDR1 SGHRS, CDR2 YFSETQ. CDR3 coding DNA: TGCGCCAGCAGCTTGGGACTAGCCAAGGCCTACGAGCAGTACTTC. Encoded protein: CASSLGLAKAYEQYF.